The next 21 T cell receptor beta chains were all read from a single sample in a study of T cell responses to AZD1222 COVID-19 vaccine. Sequenced by immunoSEQ multiplex PCR; TCRdb stores in-frame clones only, minus some. The top ten hold around 2.9% of the sample, which has about 190,000 clones, around 86% seen once. The source was peripheral blood, collected on day 0 of MenACWY control vaccination. These TCRs come from an adult in good health.

This clone has a handful of counts. The sample carries other DNA sequences with the same CDR3. This sequence joins TRBV7-3 and TRBJ1-1; no firm D call. Germline V gene sequence: CDR1 SGHTA, CDR2 FQGTGA. The CDR3 has 13 amino acids. Between the trimmed V and J ends, which lost 3 bases and 5 bases, there was a span of 10 bases. The CDR3 region has the DNA TGTGCCAGCAGCTTTGGGCGCGTGACTGAAGCTTTCTTT. It codes for CASSFGRVTEAFF.

This chain links TRBV6-5 with TRBJ1-1, with D possibly TRBD1 on 6 matching bases. Per germline, CDR1 MNHEY and CDR2 SVGAGI. Trimming took 6 bases from V and 7 from J, leaving 12 bases between them. CDR3 length equals 12 residues. The CDR3 bases are TGTGCCAGCAGACAGGGTTACGGTGAAGCTTTCTTT. This sequence encodes CASRQGYGEAFF.

This chain links TRBV6-5 with TRBJ2-1, with 7 bases that match TRBD1. The CDR3 consists of 13 residues. V trimming: 11 bases; J trimming: 5 bases; junction bases outside the gene matches: 9. CDR1 MNHEY and CDR2 SVGAGI come from the germline V gene. The CDR3 DNA follows: TGTGCCCAAAGGGGGCGTACCCACAATGAGCAGTTCTTC. Its protein is CAQRGRTHNEQFF.

The gene calls are TRBV5-4 and TRBJ2-5; 11 bases map to TRBD2. CDR1 SGHNT and CDR2 YYREEE come from the germline V gene (reference sequence). This CDR3 contains 14 residues. With 4 bases clipped from V and 3 bases from J, the junction kept 2 bases outside the gene matches. In DNA, the CDR3 is TGTGCCAGCAGCCAGGGACTAGCGGAAGAGACCCAGTACTTC. Translated: CASSQGLAEETQYF.

The genes are TRBV27 and TRBJ2-1; 9 bases fit TRBD1. The CDR3 runs 14 residues. Germline CDR1 MNHEY, CDR2 SMNVEV (reference sequence). Trimming took 6 bases from V and 4 from J; bases not matched to a gene: 4. As DNA, the CDR3 is TGTGCCAGCAGATCGGGACAGGGTTACAATGAGCAGTTCTTC. Translation: CASRSGQGYNEQFF.

In regard to this clone: The sample contains more than one DNA sequence encoding this CDR3. The chain employs TRBV29-1 and TRBJ2-3, with D perhaps matching TRBD2 (5 bases). V lost 6 bases and J 3 bases, leaving 10 bases between the germline ends. The CDR3 totals 12 residues. Germline CDR1 reads SQVTM; CDR2 reads ANQGSEA. In DNA form, the CDR3 reads TGCAGCGTCTCTGAGGGTACAGATACGCAGTATTTT. It specifies CSVSEGTDTQYF.

This clone was detected only a few times. This rearrangement joins TRBV9 to TRBJ1-3; 8 bases match TRBD1. Germline values: CDR1 SGDLS, CDR2 YYNGEE. V was pared by 3 bases and J by 2 bases, with 7 bases of the junction left unmatched. The CDR3 consists of 16 residues. CDR3: CASSAYRGGAGNTIYF. The CDR3 DNA reads as TGTGCCAGCAGCGCCTACAGGGGGGGAGCTGGAAACACCATATATTTT.

The V call is TRBV7-9, the J call TRBJ1-2; D gene unclear. The CDR3 runs to 12 residues. Trimming removed 7 bases at V and 8 bases at J, with 14 bases between. The germline gives CDR1 SEHNR, CDR2 FQNEAQ (reference sequence). DNA of the CDR3: TGTGCCAGCACCGTCTCCGCAGAAGGCTACACCTTC. Translation: CASTVSAEGYTF.

The genes are TRBV5-4 and TRBJ1-6; possible D gene TRBD1, 5 bases. Trimming left V 1 base short and J 0 bases short, with 14 bases between. There are 18 residues in the CDR3. The germline V gene encodes CDR1 SGHNT and CDR2 YYREEE (reference sequence). CDR3 DNA: TGTGCCAGCAGCTTGCGGGGGGAAGGTAGCTCCTATAATTCACCCCTCCACTTT. Translated, it gives CASSLRGEGSSYNSPLHF.

This clone was picked up a small number of times. The chain joins TRBV19 to TRBJ1-2; 9 bases map to TRBD1. V trimming: 5 bases; J trimming: 4 bases; junction bases outside the gene matches: 5. The CDR3 runs to 14 residues. Per germline, CDR1 LNHDA and CDR2 SQIVND (reference sequence). CDR3 protein: CASSDTGGGYGYTF. DNA for the CDR3: TGTGCCAGTAGTGACACAGGGGGCGGCTATGGCTACACCTTC.

The V call is TRBV27, the J call TRBJ2-7; a possible D gene is TRBD1 (6 bases). CDR3 length: 14 amino acids. The V gene's germline CDR1 is MNHEY and CDR2 SMNVEV (reference sequence). Trimming removed 8 bases at V and 7 bases at J, with 21 bases between. CDR3 DNA sequence: TGTGCCAGCGGACGGAACAGGGAGATGGGGGAGCAGTACTTC. Translated: CASGRNREMGEQYF.

The chain has TRBV21-1 and TRBJ2-5; TRBD1 was called by the table and not checked on the DNA. TRBV21-1 is recorded as a pseudogene. The length of the CDR3 is 14 residues. The CDR3 DNA reads TGTGCCAGCAGCAAAGCAGGTGGGGCGGAGACCCAGTACTTC. This sequence encodes CASSKAGGAETQYF.

V and J are TRBV6-6 and TRBJ2-7; 9 bases agree with TRBD1. The CDR3 loop spans 14 amino acids. In germline, CDR1 is MNHNY, CDR2 SVGAGI (reference sequence). Trimming cost V 2 bases and J 4 bases; bases outside gene matches: 3. The CDR3 DNA is TGTGCCAGCAGTTACGAACAGGGGGCTTACGAGCAGTACTTC. Its protein is CASSYEQGAYEQYF.

This rearrangement joins TRBV9 to TRBJ2-5; unclear D gene. The CDR3 length is 10 residues. CDR1 is SGDLS and CDR2 is YYNGEE in the germline V gene. The V end lost 5 bases, the J end lost 3 bases, and 2 bases lay between the germline ends. Here the CDR3 DNA reads TGTGCCAGCAGGGAAGAGACCCAGTACTTC. This codes for CASREETQYF.

This clone was seen once. This chain connects TRBV18 to TRBJ2-7; 7 bases line up with TRBD1. CDR1 is KGHSH, CDR2 LQKENI, per germline. The CDR3 length is 15 residues. V shed 1 base and J 0 bases; nucleotides not matched to a gene: 3. CDR3 amino acids: CASSPQGAASYEQYF. The CDR3 DNA reads TGTGCCAGCTCACCACAGGGGGCCGCCTCCTACGAGCAGTACTTC.

The gene calls are TRBV19 and TRBJ1-5, with 7 bases lining up with TRBD1. CDR1 and CDR2 (germline): LNHDA, SQIVND (reference sequence). The J segment lost 7 bases and the V segment lost 3 bases, leaving 9 bases of the junction unmatched. The CDR3 has 15 residues. CDR3 nucleotide sequence: TGTGCCAGTAGTATGGATGACAGGGCGGGACAGCCCCAGCATTTT. This translates into CASSMDDRAGQPQHF.

V and J are TRBV30 and TRBJ1-1, with 8 bases aligning to TRBD1. This CDR3 contains 15 residues. Germline CDR1 reads GTSNPN; CDR2 reads SVGIG (reference sequence). Unmatched junction bases numbered 9, after V lost 2 bases and J lost 4 bases. CDR3 nucleotides: TGTGCCTGGAGTACCGGGACAGGTCCCCGCACTGAAGCTTTCTTT. It translates to CAWSTGTGPRTEAFF.

The chain employs TRBV28 and TRBJ1-1; tentative D call: TRBD1 (5 bases). The CDR3 loop spans 15 amino acids. Germline-derived CDR1 and CDR2 are MDHEN and SYDVKM. V lost 5 bases and J lost 0, with 13 bases in between. The DNA for the CDR3 is TGTGCCAGCAGTGATCCGGGACGCATGAACACTGAAGCTTTCTTT. Translating it yields CASSDPGRMNTEAFF. Full variable domain (remainder filled in from reference TRBV28 and TRBJ1-1): DVKVTQSSRYLVKRTGEKVFLECVQDMDHENMFWYRQDPGLGLRLIYFSYDVKMKEKGDIPEGYSVSREKKERFSLILESASTNQTSMYLCASSDPGRMNTEAFFGQGTRLTVV.

For the CDR3, the DNA is TGTGCCAGTAGTATCCGGGGACAGGTAGCCTACGAGCAGTACTTC. This codes for CASSIRGQVAYEQYF. The chain couples TRBV19 to TRBJ2-7; 8 bases fit TRBD1. This CDR3 comprises 15 residues. The junction had 6 bases not matched to a gene; V was cut back by 3 bases and J by 2 bases. Per the germline V gene, CDR1 is LNHDA and CDR2 is SQIVND (reference sequence).

The chain is built from TRBV3-1 (or the pseudogene TRBV3-2) and TRBJ2-5; 9 positions agree with TRBD1. The trim removed 0 bases at V and 4 bases at J, leaving 9 bases unmatched. Germline-derived CDR1 and CDR2 are LGHDT and YNNKEL (reference sequence). There are 17 residues in the CDR3. CDR3 amino acids: CASSQDRVGTGLETQYF. The CDR3, as DNA: TGTGCCAGCAGCCAAGATCGTGTAGGGACAGGGTTAGAGACCCAGTACTTC.

The CDR3 spells CASSGATGTNTGELFF. Here the CDR3 DNA reads TGTGCCAGCAGCGGCGCGACCGGGACGAACACCGGGGAGCTGTTTTTT. J is TRBJ2-2 and V is TRBV5-5; a possible D gene is TRBD2 (5 bases). The CDR3 extends over 16 amino acids. CDR1 and CDR2 (germline): SGHKS, YYEKEE (reference sequence). The V gene lost 4 bases and the J gene lost 0 bases, with 13 bases spanning the gap. Drawing the rest from reference TRBV5-5 and TRBJ2-2, the complete variable domain is DAGVTQSPTHLIKTRGQQVTLRCSPISGHKSVSWYQQVLGQGPQFIFQYYEKEERGRGNFPDRFSARQFPNYSSELNVNALLLGDSALYLCASSGATGTNTGELFFGEGSRLTVL.